These 27 T cell receptor beta chains were sequenced from one sample in a study of blood T cell repertoires in COVID-19 (dated by TCRdb to the early 2020s). Receptor amplification or capture employed the immunoSEQ multiplex PCR assay. TCRdb limited this immuneACCESS table to in-frame rearrangements with V and J called. A share of clones is missing; checked studies link under half to unresolved V genes, and the rest is unexplained. The sample has over 130,000 clones on record, 84% of them singletons. Clones ranked in the top ten supply around 9.5% of the sample. Input material: peripheral blood. The receptors derive from a man under 40 with COVID-19, enrolled during active disease.

The chain is built from TRBV13 and TRBJ2-7; 7 nucleotides align to TRBD1. Per the germline V gene, CDR1 is PRHDT and CDR2 is FYEKMQ (reference sequence). The V segment lost 2 bases and the J segment 5 bases; nucleotides outside the gene matches: 6. The CDR3 covers 14 residues. Written as DNA, the CDR3 is TGTGCCAGCAGCTTACGACAGGGTTCCCACGAGCAGTACTTC. This sequence encodes CASSLRQGSHEQYF.

The V gene is TRBV7-8, the J gene TRBJ2-5; D is ambiguous. The CDR3 is 14 residues long. Germline values: CDR1 SGHVS, CDR2 FQNEAQ. V gave up 1 base and J gave up 1 base, with 7 bases separating them. The DNA of the CDR3 is TGTGCCAGCAGCTTAGGAGCGTTCCAAGAGACCCAGTACTTC. Translating it yields CASSLGAFQETQYF.

The chain uses TRBV6-1 and TRBJ2-7, with D possibly matching TRBD1 (6 bases). Germline V CDR1 and CDR2: MNHNS, SASEGT. The V and J ends lost 2 bases and 1 base respectively, with 21 bases between them. CDR3 length: 18 amino acids. Written as DNA, the CDR3 is TGTGCCAGCAGTGAAAGGTGGGCCACGGGACACCTATCCTACGAGCAGTACTTC. Translated: CASSERWATGHLSYEQYF.

The gene calls are TRBV11-3 and TRBJ2-7; a possible D gene is TRBD1 (6 bases). CDR3 size: 15 residues. Germline lookup yields CDR1 SGHNT and CDR2 YENEEA. V was shortened by 5 bases and J by 7 bases, with 21 bases between the two germline ends. This CDR3 reads CASSAQQLQGKEQYF. The DNA of the CDR3 is TGTGCCAGCAGCGCCCAGCAACTACAGGGAAAGGAGCAGTACTTC.

This chain uses TRBV4-2 with TRBJ2-1, with D possibly being TRBD2 (6 bases). CDR1 is LGHNA, CDR2 YNFKEQ, per germline. The CDR3 extends over 16 amino acids. Trimming took 1 base from V and 0 from J, leaving 10 bases between them. CDR3 amino acids: CASSQVTGASYNEQFF. CDR3 in DNA: TGTGCCAGCAGCCAAGTTACGGGAGCCTCCTACAATGAGCAGTTCTTC.

The V call is TRBV5-1, the J call TRBJ2-5, with D possibly being TRBD1 (6 bases). The germline V gene encodes CDR1 SGHRS and CDR2 YFSETQ. CDR3 length: 13 residues. Deletions cut 1 base from V and 5 bases from J, with 9 bases between. In DNA form, the CDR3 reads TGCGCCAGCAGCTTGAGGCAGGGGGAGACCCAGTACTTC. Translated, it gives CASSLRQGETQYF.

The table lists this clone with a count of one. V is TRBV4-1 and J is TRBJ2-4; tentative D call: TRBD1 (6 bases). The CDR3 has 15 residues. The V gene's germline CDR1 is MGHRA and CDR2 YSYEKL. V lost 4 bases to trimming and J lost 8 bases, with 18 bases between them. Written as DNA, the CDR3 is TGCGCCAGCAGCCGCGAGGGAAGAGGGGGTGACATTCAGTACTTC. It is translated as CASSREGRGGDIQYF.

This clone has just one count. The chain couples TRBV7-2 to TRBJ1-6; D not resolved. The germline gives CDR1 SGHTA, CDR2 FQGNSA. V shed 4 bases and J shed 7 bases, with 14 bases lying between them. This CDR3 has 15 amino acids. Here the CDR3 reads CASSSSVGVNSPLHF. The CDR3, as DNA: TGTGCCAGCAGCTCTAGTGTGGGTGTGAATTCACCCCTCCACTTT.

The chain recombines TRBV7-9 with TRBJ2-1; perhaps TRBD2 as D (6 bases). The CDR3 length is 12 residues. CDR1 and CDR2 from the germline V gene are SEHNR and FQNEAQ (reference sequence). This chain's CDR3 is CAAGSSYNEQFF. The CDR3 nucleotides are TGTGCTGCGGGAAGCTCCTACAATGAGCAGTTCTTC. The whole variable domain, remainder taken from reference TRBV7-9 and TRBJ2-1, is DTGVSQNPRHKITKRGQNVTFRCDPISEHNRLYWYRQTLGQGPEFLTYFQNEAQLEKSRLLSDRFSAERPKGSFSTLEIQRTEQGDSAMYLCAAGSSYNEQFFGPGTRLTVL.

The V and J genes are TRBV30 and TRBJ2-3, with a weak D call TRBD1 (5 bases). The CDR3 is made up of 13 amino acids. V was shortened by 0 bases and J by 6 bases, with 10 bases between the two germline ends. The V gene's germline CDR1 is GTSNPN and CDR2 SVGIG (reference sequence). CDR3: CAWSVKQADTQYF. DNA for the CDR3: TGTGCCTGGAGTGTGAAACAGGCTGATACGCAGTATTTT.

The chain employs TRBV4-2 and TRBJ2-1; a weak D match, TRBD2 (5 bases). The CDR3 is 16 amino acids. V shed 4 bases and J shed 1 base, with 14 bases lying between them. Germline V gene lookup returns CDR1 LGHNA and CDR2 YNFKEQ. CDR3 bases: TGTGCCAGCAGCCCCCAGAGCACGGGATCCTACAATGAGCAGTTCTTC. As protein: CASSPQSTGSYNEQFF.

The V and J genes are TRBV6-6 and TRBJ1-5; the D gene is possibly TRBD1 (6 bases). The CDR3 consists of 15 residues. Trimming took 0 bases from V and 5 from J, leaving 11 bases between them. Germline-derived CDR1 and CDR2 are MNHNY and SVGAGI (reference sequence). CDR3 in amino acids: CASSYSGTGYQPQHF. DNA for the CDR3: TGTGCCAGCAGTTACTCGGGAACAGGGTATCAGCCCCAGCATTTT.

Here the CDR3 DNA reads TGCGCCAGCAGCCTCGAGGGAGTGGGGACAGGGGGAGAAAAACTGTTTTTT. Translation gives CASSLEGVGTGGEKLFF. V is TRBV4-1 and J is TRBJ1-4; 11 positions agree with TRBD1. The trim removed 4 bases at V and 8 bases at J, leaving 12 bases unmatched. Germline loops: CDR1 MGHRA, CDR2 YSYEKL. This CDR3 contains 17 residues.

The chain couples TRBV13 to TRBJ2-5; TRBD2 aligns across 7 bases. CDR1 and CDR2 (germline): PRHDT, FYEKMQ (reference sequence). This CDR3 comprises 15 residues. J gave up 0 bases and V 7 bases, and 8 bases lay outside the gene matches. In DNA form, the CDR3 reads TGTGCCAGCACCTTCTTCACTAGCGACCAAGAGACCCAGTACTTC. Residues: CASTFFTSDQETQYF.

A remark on this clone: Sequence at one end of the junction differs from germline and may be a read error. The J gene is TRBJ1-5, the V gene TRBV5-8; 9 bases align to TRBD1. Germline V gives CDR1 SGHTS, CDR2 YDEGEE. The CDR3 length is 15 residues. The CDR3 DNA reads as TGTGCCAGCAGGTTGGACAGGGGCCCCAATCAGCCCCAGCATTTT. The encoded protein is CASRLDRGPNQPQHF.

This clone was seen just once. CDR3 coding DNA: TGTGCCAGCAGCCAAGATGCTAGCGGGGCACACTACGAGCAGTACTTC. It yields the protein CASSQDASGAHYEQYF. The gene calls are TRBV4-2 and TRBJ2-7; 9 nucleotides align to TRBD2. The length of the CDR3 is 16 residues. Trimming removed 0 bases from V and 3 bases from J; junction bases left unmatched: 6. Germline V gene lookup returns CDR1 LGHNA and CDR2 YNFKEQ.

J is TRBJ2-5 and V is TRBV29-1, with 11 bases lining up with TRBD2. Germline lookup yields CDR1 SQVTM and CDR2 ANQGSEA. Losses at the gene ends were 5 bases for V and 1 base for J; bases not matched to a gene: 3. This CDR3 has 14 amino acids. The CDR3 bases are TGCAGCGTTACCGGGACTAGCGGCCAAGAGACCCAGTACTTC. Translating it yields CSVTGTSGQETQYF.

The chain employs TRBV10-3 and TRBJ2-1; 11 bases are a match to TRBD2. The ends lost 7 bases at V and 4 bases at J; junction bases unmatched: 3. The CDR3 has 14 residues. The germline gives CDR1 ENHRY, CDR2 SYGVKD. The CDR3 here is CAIKGTSGYNEQFF. DNA of the CDR3: TGTGCCATCAAGGGGACTAGCGGATACAATGAGCAGTTCTTC.

This chain uses TRBV6-6 with TRBJ2-7; 11 bases agree with TRBD2. Germline V gene lookup returns CDR1 MNHNY and CDR2 SVGAGI (reference sequence). The junction had 8 bases not matched to a gene; V was cut back by 7 bases and J by 0 bases. CDR3 length: 16 residues. The CDR3 is CASTLGGTSGSYEQYF. The CDR3 DNA reads TGTGCCAGCACCTTGGGCGGGACTAGCGGCTCCTACGAGCAGTACTTC.

This clone has only one observation. The rearrangement joins TRBV13 to TRBJ1-6; 10 positions agree with TRBD1. The length of the CDR3 is 15 residues. Germline trimming cut 5 bases from V and 10 bases from J; bases unmatched to any gene: 8. From germline, CDR1 is PRHDT and CDR2 FYEKMQ (reference sequence). The CDR3 DNA sequence: TGTGCCAGCAGCCAGGGACAGGGGAGGTTATCACCCCTCCACTTT. Translation gives CASSQGQGRLSPLHF.

This clone was observed a few times. J is TRBJ1-2 and V is TRBV4-1; 9 nucleotides align to TRBD1. Losses at the gene ends were 5 bases for V and 3 bases for J; bases not matched to a gene: 19. Germline lookup yields CDR1 MGHRA and CDR2 YSYEKL. This CDR3 has 19 residues. Written as DNA, the CDR3 is TGCGCCAGCAGCAGAGAAACAGGGGGCGCGGGAATTTTTTACTATGGCTACACCTTC. Its translation: CASSRETGGAGIFYYGYTF.

The chain combines TRBV6-5 with TRBJ2-2; 7 bases map to TRBD2. Looked up from germline, CDR1 is MNHEY and CDR2 is SVGAGI. The CDR3 is 13 amino acids. After removal of 8 bases from V and 8 bases from J, the junction contained 8 bases not matched to a gene. For the CDR3, the DNA is TGTGCCAGCCGATCCGGGGGGAAGGGGGAGCTGTTTTTT. Amino acid sequence: CASRSGGKGELFF.

The rearrangement uses TRBV5-5 and TRBJ2-2, with 9 bases identical to TRBD1. V shed 3 bases, J shed 2 bases, and the junction held 2 bases outside the gene matches. Germline V gene data show CDR1 as SGHKS and CDR2 as YYEKEE (reference sequence). The length of the CDR3 is 15 residues. CDR3 DNA: TGTGCCAGCAGCTCGGGACAGGGTAACACCGGGGAGCTGTTTTTT. Translating gives CASSSGQGNTGELFF.

This chain joins TRBV4-1 and TRBJ2-2; possible D gene TRBD2, 6 bases. This CDR3 contains 15 residues. Trimming took off 1 base at V and 6 bases at J, with 12 bases between the two ends. CDR1 is MGHRA and CDR2 is YSYEKL in the germline V gene. The CDR3 protein is CASSQAWGDAGELFF. CDR3 DNA: TGCGCCAGCAGCCAAGCTTGGGGGGATGCCGGGGAGCTGTTTTTT.

The chain uses TRBV19 and TRBJ1-2; D not certain. CDR3 length: 12 residues. V lost 4 bases and J lost 9, with 12 bases in between. Germline-derived CDR1 and CDR2 are LNHDA and SQIVND (reference sequence). The CDR3 nucleotides are TGTGCCAGTAGTACCGAGTTGTTGAGCTACACCTTC. Protein product: CASSTELLSYTF.

The rearrangement links TRBV9 to TRBJ2-1; TRBD2 might be the D (5 bases). Germline lookup yields CDR1 SGDLS and CDR2 YYNGEE. V lost 4 bases and J 1 base, leaving 12 bases between the germline ends. The CDR3 runs to 15 residues. Here the CDR3 DNA reads TGTGCCAGCAGCCCCCTGGGAGAATCCTACAATGAGCAGTTCTTC. It codes for CASSPLGESYNEQFF.

J is TRBJ2-1 and V is TRBV27; 7 bases line up with TRBD2. Germline CDR1 is MNHEY and CDR2 is SMNVEV (reference sequence). This CDR3 spans 15 amino acids. Losses at the gene ends were 6 bases for V and 1 base for J; bases not matched to a gene: 6. The chain's CDR3 is CASSGGSSSYNEQFF. The CDR3 DNA sequence: TGTGCCAGCAGCGGCGGGAGCTCGTCCTACAATGAGCAGTTCTTC.